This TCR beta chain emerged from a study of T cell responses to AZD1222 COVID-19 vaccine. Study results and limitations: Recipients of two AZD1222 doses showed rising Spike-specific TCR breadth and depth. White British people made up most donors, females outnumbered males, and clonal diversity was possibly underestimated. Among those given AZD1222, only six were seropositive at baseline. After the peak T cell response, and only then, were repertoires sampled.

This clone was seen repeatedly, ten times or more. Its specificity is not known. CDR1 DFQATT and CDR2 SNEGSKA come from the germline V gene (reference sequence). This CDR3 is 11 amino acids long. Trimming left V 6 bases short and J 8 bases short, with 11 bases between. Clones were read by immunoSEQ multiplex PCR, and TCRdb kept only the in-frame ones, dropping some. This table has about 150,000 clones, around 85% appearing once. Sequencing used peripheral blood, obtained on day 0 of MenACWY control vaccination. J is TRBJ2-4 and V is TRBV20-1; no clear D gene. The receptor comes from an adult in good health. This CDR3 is CSAKNGDIQYF. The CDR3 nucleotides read TGCAGTGCCAAGAATGGGGACATTCAGTACTTC.